These 28 T cell receptor beta chains were sequenced from one sample in a study of PD-L1 blockade in urothelial cancer. The time point: peripheral blood 6 weeks after treatment start. Data came from immunoSEQ multiplex PCR; TCRdb stores just in-frame clones and leaves some out. The sample has some 30,000 clones; about 80% are singletons. Here the sequenced sample was PBMCs, taken around atezolizumab (anti-PD-L1) treatment. The receptor source for this set is a man between 65 and 85 years old with urothelial cancer.

In nucleotides, the CDR3 is TGTGCCTGGAGGAGGAGCGGGGATGGCTACACCTTC. Translating gives CAWRRSGDGYTF. The chain combines TRBV30 with TRBJ1-2; D is ambiguous. Germline CDR1 reads GTSNPN; CDR2 reads SVGIG (reference sequence). The length of the CDR3 is 12 residues. Trimming removed 3 bases at V and 6 bases at J, with 11 bases between. Together with reference TRBV30 and TRBJ1-2, the CDR3 gives the full variable domain: SQTIHQWPATLVQPVGSPLSLECTVEGTSNPNLYWYRQAAGRGLQLLFYSVGIGQISSEVPQNLSASRPQDRQFILSSKKLLLSDSGFYLCAWRRSGDGYTFGSGTRLTVV.

This sequence joins TRBV27 and TRBJ2-3, with 7 bases matching TRBD2. The junction had 6 bases not matched to a gene; V was cut back by 5 bases and J by 4 bases. The CDR3 length is 14 residues. CDR1 is MNHEY, CDR2 SMNVEV, per germline (reference sequence). CDR3 nucleotide sequence: TGTGCCAGCAGTCCCCGGGGGGTGGCAGATACGCAGTATTTT. This translates into CASSPRGVADTQYF.

The chain is built from TRBV6-1 and TRBJ1-2; 9 nucleotides align to TRBD1. The CDR3 is made up of 16 amino acids. CDR1 and CDR2 from the germline V gene are MNHNS and SASEGT. J was trimmed by 1 base and V by 4 bases; bases with no gene match: 7. In nucleotides, the CDR3 is TGTGCCAGCAGTGTACAATGGACAGGGGATAACTATGGCTACACCTTC. Residues: CASSVQWTGDNYGYTF.

The rearrangement uses TRBV19 and TRBJ1-6; TRBD1 aligns across 7 bases. The CDR3 is 15 residues long. The trim removed 4 bases at V and 5 bases at J, leaving 5 bases unmatched. The germline V gene encodes CDR1 LNHDA and CDR2 SQIVND (reference sequence). The CDR3 here is CASSKRTGDNSPLHF. The CDR3 DNA sequence: TGTGCCAGTAGTAAGCGGACAGGAGATAATTCACCCCTCCACTTT.

V gene TRBV21-1 combines with J gene TRBJ2-5; the table's D call, TRBD1, was not checked against the DNA. TRBV21-1 is a listed pseudogene. The CDR3 has 15 amino acids. The CDR3 sequence is CASSERKGLQETQYF. CDR3 in DNA: TGTGCCAGCAGCGAAAGAAAGGGGTTACAAGAGACCCAGTACTTC.

Only a few counts were recorded for this clone. This chain links TRBV28 with TRBJ2-1, with D uncertain. V was trimmed by 6 bases and J by 13 bases, leaving 16 bases between them. The CDR3 covers 12 residues. Germline V gene sequence: CDR1 MDHEN, CDR2 SYDVKM. The chain's CDR3 is CASSPPDTLQFF. The CDR3 DNA sequence: TGTGCCAGCAGCCCTCCTGACACCCTACAGTTCTTC. The complete variable domain, with remaining parts taken from reference TRBV28 and TRBJ2-1, reads DVKVTQSSRYLVKRTGEKVFLECVQDMDHENMFWYRQDPGLGLRLIYFSYDVKMKEKGDIPEGYSVSREKKERFSLILESASTNQTSMYLCASSPPDTLQFFGPGTRLTVL.

There are a few counts of this clone. J is TRBJ1-2 and V is TRBV7-8, with a weak D call TRBD1 (6 bases). The CDR3 spans 12 residues. With 8 bases removed from V and 2 bases from J, the gap between germline ends came to 9 bases. Germline-derived CDR1 and CDR2 are SGHVS and FQNEAQ. Here the CDR3 reads CASSQGNYGYTF. Here the CDR3 DNA reads TGTGCCAGCTCACAGGGCAACTATGGCTACACCTTC.

The chain carries TRBV28 and TRBJ1-4; tentative D call: TRBD1 (5 bases). The germline CDR1 and CDR2 sequences are MDHEN and SYDVKM. Trimming cost V 5 bases and J 7 bases, with 17 bases left between them. The CDR3 sequence is 15 residues long. Here the CDR3 DNA reads TGTGCCAGCAGTCCTCCTACAGGTCTGGGTGAAAAACTGTTTTTT. The encoded protein is CASSPPTGLGEKLFF.

CDR3 residues: CASSDLGSPGETQYF. CDR3 nucleotides: TGTGCCAGCAGTGATTTAGGGTCCCCGGGGGAGACCCAGTACTTC. V is TRBV2 and J is TRBJ2-5; a possible D gene is TRBD2 (5 bases). Trimming removed 3 bases at V and 5 bases at J, with 16 bases between. Germline V gene data show CDR1 as SNHLY and CDR2 as FYNNEI. The CDR3 loop spans 15 amino acids.

The chain is built from TRBV7-9 and TRBJ2-1; TRBD2 aligns across 8 bases. This CDR3 is built from 11 residues. V shed 5 bases and J 10 bases; nucleotides not matched to a gene: 1. Germline values: CDR1 SEHNR, CDR2 FQNEAQ (reference sequence). The CDR3 nucleotides are TGTGCCAGCAGCCGGACTAGCGAGCAGTTCTTC. It translates to CASSRTSEQFF.

The rearrangement uses TRBV6-5 and TRBJ1-4; possibly TRBD1 for D (5 bases). The ends were cut back, 6 bases at V and 8 bases at J, with 7 bases in the middle. The CDR3 is 11 amino acids. The germline gives CDR1 MNHEY, CDR2 SVGAGI. This chain's CDR3 is CASRGREKLFF. Written as DNA, the CDR3 is TGTGCCAGCAGGGGGCGGGAAAAACTGTTTTTT.

The V and J genes are TRBV5-4 and TRBJ1-4; D gene unclear. CDR1 is SGHNT and CDR2 is YYREEE in the germline V gene (reference sequence). The length of the CDR3 is 16 residues. V shed 4 bases and J shed 5 bases, with 18 bases lying between them. The CDR3 region is CASSRRVGDNNEKLFF. CDR3 in DNA: TGTGCCAGCAGCCGGAGGGTGGGTGACAACAATGAAAAACTGTTTTTT.

This chain joins TRBV14 and TRBJ2-4; D gene ambiguous. Germline-derived CDR1 and CDR2 are SGHDN and FVKESK. V shed 0 bases and J shed 9 bases, with 15 bases lying between them. The CDR3 is 15 residues long. The CDR3 loop is CASSQDLQFNSIQYF. The CDR3 DNA sequence: TGTGCCAGCAGCCAAGATTTACAGTTCAATAGCATTCAGTACTTC. Looking up the rest from reference TRBV14 and TRBJ2-4 gives the full variable domain: EAGVTQFPSHSVIEKGQTVTLRCDPISGHDNLYWYRRVMGKEIKFLLHFVKESKQDESGMPNNRFLAERTGGTYSTLKVQPAELEDSGVYFCASSQDLQFNSIQYFGAGTRLSVL.

The chain has TRBV5-1 and TRBJ2-1; 10 bases fit TRBD2. The germline CDR1 and CDR2 sequences are SGHRS and YFSETQ. The CDR3 consists of 16 residues. The V gene end was trimmed by 4 bases and the J gene end by 9 bases; junction bases not matched to a gene: 13. Here the CDR3 reads CASSAAGGPRLGEQFF. CDR3 in DNA: TGCGCCAGCAGCGCAGCGGGAGGGCCTCGTCTGGGTGAGCAGTTCTTC.

The gene calls are TRBV5-1 and TRBJ2-5; D may be TRBD1 (6 bases). The CDR3 extends over 14 amino acids. Germline V CDR1 and CDR2: SGHRS, YFSETQ. V was pared by 2 bases and J by 5 bases, with 13 bases between. CDR3 in DNA: TGCGCCAGCAGCTTAGGGGGTACCAGGGAGACCCAGTACTTC. Residues: CASSLGGTRETQYF.

This clone was seen a single time. The rearrangement joins TRBV6-5 to TRBJ2-2; D possibly corresponds to TRBD2 (6 bases). The CDR3 spans 15 residues. Per germline, CDR1 MNHEY and CDR2 SVGAGI. With 7 bases removed from V and 7 bases from J, the gap between germline ends came to 19 bases. In nucleotides, the CDR3 is TGTGCCAGCACCCGAAAAGGAGGGTTTGGCGGGGAGCTGTTTTTT. Protein product: CASTRKGGFGGELFF.

V gene TRBV7-2 combines with J gene TRBJ1-2, with D possibly TRBD1 on 5 matching bases. Deletions cut 1 base from V and 3 bases from J, with 9 bases between. The CDR3 contains 14 residues. Germline V gene sequence: CDR1 SGHTA, CDR2 FQGNSA. The CDR3 region has the DNA TGTGCCAGCAGCTTAGTAGTCAGGGACTATGGCTACACCTTC. Translation: CASSLVVRDYGYTF. Using reference TRBV7-2 and TRBJ1-2 for the parts outside the CDR3, the full variable domain is GAGVSQSPSNKVTEKGKDVELRCDPISGHTALYWYRQSLGQGLEFLIYFQGNSAPDKSGLPSDRFSAERTGGSVSTLTIQRTQQEDSAVYLCASSLVVRDYGYTFGSGTRLTVV.

This clone was seen only once. The chain recombines TRBV6-5 with TRBJ1-2; 9 positions agree with TRBD1. The trim removed 1 base at V and 6 bases at J, leaving 6 bases unmatched. The CDR3 is made up of 15 amino acids. The germline V gene encodes CDR1 MNHEY and CDR2 SVGAGI. CDR3 loop: CASSYLGQGYHGYTF. CDR3 in DNA: TGTGCCAGCAGTTACTTAGGACAGGGGTATCATGGCTACACCTTC.

The chain uses TRBV6-5 and TRBJ1-2; 9 positions match TRBD1. This CDR3 spans 13 amino acids. CDR1 is MNHEY, CDR2 SVGAGI, per germline. Unmatched junction bases numbered 9, after V lost 7 bases and J lost 9 bases. The CDR3 loop reads CASIDRGERSYTF. CDR3 DNA sequence: TGTGCCAGCATTGACAGGGGGGAAAGGAGCTACACCTTC.

CDR3 region: CASSRLVRETQYF. In DNA, the CDR3 is TGTGCCAGTAGTAGACTAGTGAGAGAGACCCAGTACTTC. The chain recombines TRBV19 with TRBJ2-5, with D possibly being TRBD2 (6 bases). The CDR3 has 13 amino acids. V was pared by 4 bases and J by 4 bases, with 10 bases between. Germline CDR1 is LNHDA and CDR2 is SQIVND (reference sequence). Based on the CDR3 plus reference TRBV19 and TRBJ2-5, the full variable domain is DGGITQSPKYLFRKEGQNVTLSCEQNLNHDAMYWYRQDPGQGLRLIYYSQIVNDFQKGDIAEGYSVSREKKESFPLTVTSAQKNPTAFYLCASSRLVRETQYFGPGTRLLVL.

The chain carries TRBV27 and TRBJ1-2; tentatively, D is TRBD1 (5 bases). Trimming pared 6 bases from V and 5 bases from J, leaving 19 bases between. Germline CDR1 and CDR2: MNHEY and SMNVEV (reference sequence). The CDR3 is 15 amino acids. DNA for the CDR3: TGTGCCAGCAGGTACCCCACGGGGCGGGGGTATGGCTACACCTTC. It specifies CASRYPTGRGYGYTF.

V gene TRBV7-2 combines with J gene TRBJ1-2; 7 bases are a match to TRBD1. The CDR3 length is 15 residues. After removal of 0 bases from V and 2 bases from J, the junction contained 3 bases not matched to a gene. Per the germline V gene, CDR1 is SGHTA and CDR2 is FQGNSA. CDR3 sequence (DNA): TGTGCCAGCAGCTTAGCGGGGACAGTCAACTATGGCTACACCTTC. Encoded protein: CASSLAGTVNYGYTF.

The chain has TRBV6-5 and TRBJ1-2; D gene ambiguous. The CDR3 consists of 16 residues. Germline loops: CDR1 MNHEY, CDR2 SVGAGI. V was trimmed by 4 bases and J by 7 bases, leaving 22 bases between them. For the CDR3, the DNA is TGTGCCAGCAGTTCCTACCTGCCCGAGAGGTATTCTGGCTACACCTTC. Residues: CASSSYLPERYSGYTF.

The chain employs TRBV4-1 and TRBJ1-1; 8 bases map to TRBD1. Unmatched junction bases numbered 9, after V lost 4 bases and J lost 5 bases. CDR1 is MGHRA, CDR2 YSYEKL, per germline. The CDR3 covers 15 residues. The CDR3 spells CASSPQRTGKTEAFF. The CDR3 DNA sequence: TGCGCCAGCAGCCCTCAGCGGACAGGGAAGACTGAAGCTTTCTTT.

V gene TRBV10-3 combines with J gene TRBJ1-3; 7 nucleotides agree with TRBD1. Germline V gene data show CDR1 as ENHRY and CDR2 as SYGVKD. After removal of 8 bases from V and 3 bases from J, the junction contained 10 bases not matched to a gene. The CDR3 loop spans 15 amino acids. CDR3 in DNA: TGTGCCATCGGCCGCGAGACAGGGATTGGAAACACCATATATTTT. This codes for CAIGRETGIGNTIYF.

This clone turned up a few times. The chain uses TRBV7-2 and TRBJ2-7; D gene unclear. CDR1 and CDR2 from the germline V gene are SGHTA and FQGNSA. This CDR3 has 14 amino acids. Trimming shortened V by 0 bases and J by 0 bases, and 6 bases separated the two germline ends. The DNA of the CDR3 is TGTGCCAGCAGCTTAGCAGCGAACTCCTACGAGCAGTACTTC. Encoded protein: CASSLAANSYEQYF.

This chain uses TRBV19 with TRBJ2-3; 8 nucleotides align to TRBD1. Looked up from germline, CDR1 is LNHDA and CDR2 is SQIVND (reference sequence). The CDR3 is made up of 13 amino acids. Trimming removed 6 bases from V and 1 base from J; junction bases left unmatched: 0. The CDR3 nucleotides read TGTGCCAGTAGGGACAGGGGCACAGATACGCAGTATTTT. Encoded protein: CASRDRGTDTQYF.

V gene TRBV5-5 combines with J gene TRBJ1-5; 7 nucleotides agree with TRBD1. Germline loops: CDR1 SGHKS, CDR2 YYEKEE (reference sequence). The length of the CDR3 is 14 residues. The V segment lost 4 bases and the J segment 4 bases; nucleotides outside the gene matches: 5. The CDR3: CASSLRTGNQPQHF. DNA for the CDR3: TGTGCCAGCAGCCTAAGGACAGGTAATCAGCCCCAGCATTTT. Together with reference TRBV5-5 and TRBJ1-5, the CDR3 gives the full variable domain: DAGVTQSPTHLIKTRGQQVTLRCSPISGHKSVSWYQQVLGQGPQFIFQYYEKEERGRGNFPDRFSARQFPNYSSELNVNALLLGDSALYLCASSLRTGNQPQHFGDGTRLSIL.